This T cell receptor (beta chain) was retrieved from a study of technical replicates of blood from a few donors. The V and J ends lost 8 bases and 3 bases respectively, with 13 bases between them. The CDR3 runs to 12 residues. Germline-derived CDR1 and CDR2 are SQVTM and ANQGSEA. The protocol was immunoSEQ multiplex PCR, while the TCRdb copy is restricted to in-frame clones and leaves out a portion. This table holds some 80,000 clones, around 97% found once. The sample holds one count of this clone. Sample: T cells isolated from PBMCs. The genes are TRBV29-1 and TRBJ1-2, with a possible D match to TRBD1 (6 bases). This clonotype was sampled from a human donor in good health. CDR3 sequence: CSTRGAHYGYTF. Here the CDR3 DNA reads TGCAGCACACGGGGGGCCCACTATGGCTACACCTTC. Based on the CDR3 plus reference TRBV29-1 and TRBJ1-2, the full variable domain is SAVISQKPSRDICQRGTSLTIQCQVDSQVTMMFWYRQQPGQSLTLIATANQGSEATYESGFVIDKFPISRPNLTFSTLTVSNMSPEDSSIYLCSTRGAHYGYTFGSGTRLTVV.